The clone carrying this TCR beta chain was detected ten times or more. Germline and junction disagree at one end, which may indicate a read error. Researchers made TCR beta libraries by using iRepertoire HTBI primers and running Arm-PCR on CDR3 regions. TCRdb passed the multiplex PCR reads through MiXCR, listing each CDR3 protein once. The table lists hundreds of thousands of distinct CDR3 sequences, over 15% of them singletons. The source of the sample is a study of regulatory T cells in long-lasting Graves disease. Time point: newly diagnosed GD, antithyroid drugs for less than 3 months. Extracted RNA from PBMCs served as the source of the TCR library. All patients originated from an endocrinology department located in Xi'an, China. This CDR3 comprises 13 residues. CDR1 is SGHKS, CDR2 YYEKEE, per germline (reference sequence). The same specimen was also included in a second study, on T cells in Graves' hyperthyroidism and ophthalmopathy. That report adds: Ophthalmopathy was distinguished from stable hyperthyroidism by 13 V-J signatures.

The clonotype comes from a man aged 35 to 55 with Graves disease. Sequencing was performed on peripheral blood mononuclear cells (PBMCs), taken at new diagnosis, from a patient treated with antithyroid drugs. The chain uses TRBV5-5 and TRBJ2-1; D is possibly TRBD1 (6 bases). CDR3 region: CASSLDRVNAQFF. The CDR3 bases are TGTGCCAGCAGCTTGGACAGGGTTAATGCGCAGTTCTTC.